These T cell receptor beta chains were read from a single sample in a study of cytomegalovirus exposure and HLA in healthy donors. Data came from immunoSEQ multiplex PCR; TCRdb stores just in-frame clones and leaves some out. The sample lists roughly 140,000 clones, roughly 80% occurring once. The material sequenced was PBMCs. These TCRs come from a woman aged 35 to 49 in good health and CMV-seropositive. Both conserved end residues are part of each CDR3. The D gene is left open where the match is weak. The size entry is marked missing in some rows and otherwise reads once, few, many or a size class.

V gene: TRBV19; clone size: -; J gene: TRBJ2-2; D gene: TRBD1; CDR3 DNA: TGTGCCAGTAGTCCCGGGACAGGGGGCACGAACACCGGGGAGCTGTTTTTT; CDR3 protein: CASSPGTGGTNTGELFF
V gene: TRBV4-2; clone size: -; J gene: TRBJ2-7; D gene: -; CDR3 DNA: TGTGCCAGCAGCCCAGGGGAAAACTACGAGCAGTACTTC; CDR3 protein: CASSPGENYEQYF
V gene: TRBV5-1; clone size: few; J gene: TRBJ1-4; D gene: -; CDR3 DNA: TGCGCCAGCAGCCCCGCGACTAATGAAAAACTGTTTTTT; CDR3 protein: CASSPATNEKLFF
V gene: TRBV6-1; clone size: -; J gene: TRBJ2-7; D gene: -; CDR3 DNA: TGTGCCAGCAGTGGTGACAGGACCTACGAGCAGTACTTC; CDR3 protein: CASSGDRTYEQYF
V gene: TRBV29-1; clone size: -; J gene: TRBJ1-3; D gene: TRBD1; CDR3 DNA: TGCAGCGTTTTATTGGGGACAGCTACTGGAAACACCATATATTTT; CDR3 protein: CSVLLGTATGNTIYF
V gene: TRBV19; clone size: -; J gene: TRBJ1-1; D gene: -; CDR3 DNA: TGTGCCAGTAGTACCTCAGATAACACTGAAGCTTTCTTT; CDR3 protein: CASSTSDNTEAFF
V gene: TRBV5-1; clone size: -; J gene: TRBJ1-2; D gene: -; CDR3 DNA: TGCGCCAGCAGCGACCAGGTAAAGGGAGTTGGTGGCTACACCTTC; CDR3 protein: CASSDQVKGVGGYTF
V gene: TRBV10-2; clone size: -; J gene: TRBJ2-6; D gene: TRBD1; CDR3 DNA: TGCGCCAGCAGGGAGGGACAGGGGGCTGGTGGGGCCAACGTCCTGACTTTC; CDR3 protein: CASREGQGAGGANVLTF
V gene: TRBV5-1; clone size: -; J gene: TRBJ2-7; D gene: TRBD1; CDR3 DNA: TGCGCCAGCAGCTTGGACGGGACAGACTACGAGCAGTACTTC; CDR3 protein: CASSLDGTDYEQYF
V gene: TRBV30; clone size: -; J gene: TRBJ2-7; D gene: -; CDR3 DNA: TGTGCCTGGAGTGTGGGGCAGGGGATAGTCGACGAGCAGTACTTC; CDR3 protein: CAWSVGQGIVDEQYF
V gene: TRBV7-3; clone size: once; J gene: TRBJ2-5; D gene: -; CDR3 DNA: TGTGCCAGCAGCCGGACTGTCCAAGAGACCCAGTACTTC; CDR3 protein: CASSRTVQETQYF
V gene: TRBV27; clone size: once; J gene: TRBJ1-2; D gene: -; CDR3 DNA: TGTGCCAGCAGTTTTGGGGGGAACTATGGCTACACCTTC; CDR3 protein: CASSFGGNYGYTF
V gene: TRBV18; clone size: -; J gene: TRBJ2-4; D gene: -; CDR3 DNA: TGTGCCAGCTCACTTGCCGGGCCGGGGACCAAAAACATTCAGTACTTC; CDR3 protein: CASSLAGPGTKNIQYF
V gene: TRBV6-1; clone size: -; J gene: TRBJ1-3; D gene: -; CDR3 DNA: TGTGCCAGCAGTGAAAGTATTCCAGTTTACGGAAACACCATATATTTT; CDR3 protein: CASSESIPVYGNTIYF
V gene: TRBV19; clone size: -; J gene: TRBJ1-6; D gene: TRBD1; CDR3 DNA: TGTGCCAGTAGTACCTCGACAGGGGGTAATTCACCCCTCCACTTT; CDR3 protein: CASSTSTGGNSPLHF
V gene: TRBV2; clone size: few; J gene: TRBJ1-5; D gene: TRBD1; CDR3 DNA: TGTGCCAGCAGCGCTCGGGACAGGGGACTGTATAGCAATCAGCCCCAGCATTTT; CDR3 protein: CASSARDRGLYSNQPQHF
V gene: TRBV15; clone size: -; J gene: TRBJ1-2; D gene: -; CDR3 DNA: TGTGCCACCAGTACCGGGACACTTGGCTACACCTTC; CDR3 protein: CATSTGTLGYTF
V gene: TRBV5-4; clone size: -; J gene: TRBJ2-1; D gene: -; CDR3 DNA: TGTGCCAGCAGCTCCCAGGGGCGGGGGAGCAAAAATGAGCAGTTCTTC; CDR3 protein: CASSSQGRGSKNEQFF
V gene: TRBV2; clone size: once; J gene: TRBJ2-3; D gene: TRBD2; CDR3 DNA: TGTGCCAGCAGTGCCGGGGGGGCGAGCACAGATACGCAGTATTTT; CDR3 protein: CASSAGGASTDTQYF
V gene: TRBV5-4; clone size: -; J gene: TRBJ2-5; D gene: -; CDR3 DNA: TGTGCCAGCAGCTTTACAACGGCAGGGAAAGAGACCCAGTACTTC; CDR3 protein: CASSFTTAGKETQYF
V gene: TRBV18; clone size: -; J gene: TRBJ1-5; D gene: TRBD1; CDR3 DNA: TGTGCCAGCTCAACGGACAGGAATCAGCCCCAGCATTTT; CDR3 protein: CASSTDRNQPQHF
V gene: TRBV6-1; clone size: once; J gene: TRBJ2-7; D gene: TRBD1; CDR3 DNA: TGTGCCAGCAGTGGACAGGGTTTGTACGAGCAGTACTTC; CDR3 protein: CASSGQGLYEQYF
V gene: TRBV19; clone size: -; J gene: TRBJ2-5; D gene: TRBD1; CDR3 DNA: TGTGCCAGTAGTATAGGGGGGACAGGGGGCCAAGAGACCCAGTACTTC; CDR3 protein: CASSIGGTGGQETQYF
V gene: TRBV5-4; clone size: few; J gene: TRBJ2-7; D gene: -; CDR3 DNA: TGTGCCAGCAGCTTGGAGGGCGGGGCAATTGGCGAGCAGTACTTC; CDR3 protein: CASSLEGGAIGEQYF
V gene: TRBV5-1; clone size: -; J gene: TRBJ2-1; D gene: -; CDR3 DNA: TGCGCCAGCAGCTTGGTATACTCCTACAATGAGCAGTTCTTC; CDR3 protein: CASSLVYSYNEQFF
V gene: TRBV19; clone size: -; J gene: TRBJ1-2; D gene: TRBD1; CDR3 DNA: TGTGCCAGTAGTATCGACAGGGGAGGTGATGGCTACACCTTC; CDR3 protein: CASSIDRGGDGYTF
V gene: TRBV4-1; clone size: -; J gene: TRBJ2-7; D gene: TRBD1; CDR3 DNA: TGCGCCAGCAGCCCTTACAGGGGGCCGTCCTACGAGCAGTACTTC; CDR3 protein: CASSPYRGPSYEQYF
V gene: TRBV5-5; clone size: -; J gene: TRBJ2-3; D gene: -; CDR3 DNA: TGTGCCAGCAGCAACGGAGGACAGCGTGCAGATACGCAGTATTTT; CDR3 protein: CASSNGGQRADTQYF
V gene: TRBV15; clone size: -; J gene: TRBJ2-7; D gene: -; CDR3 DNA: TGTGCCACCAGCAGAGAAGCGGAGCGGCTCCAGTACTTC; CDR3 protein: CATSREAERLQYF
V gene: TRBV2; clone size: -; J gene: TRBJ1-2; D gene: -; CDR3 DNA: TGTGCCAGCAGCGGGTCGTTGGGACAAAAAACTAACTATGGCTACACCTTC; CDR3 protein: CASSGSLGQKTNYGYTF
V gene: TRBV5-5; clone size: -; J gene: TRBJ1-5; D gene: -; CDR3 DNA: TGTGCCAGCAGCCCGACTGAAGCCCTTAGCAATCAGCCCCAGCATTTT; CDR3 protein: CASSPTEALSNQPQHF
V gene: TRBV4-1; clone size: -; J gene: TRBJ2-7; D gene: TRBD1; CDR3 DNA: TGCGCCAGCAGCCCACGACAGGGGGCTTCCTCCTACGAGCAGTACTTC; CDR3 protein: CASSPRQGASSYEQYF
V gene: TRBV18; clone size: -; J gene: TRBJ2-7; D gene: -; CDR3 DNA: TGTGCCAGCTCACCATCCCTAGGGGTCTACGAGCAGTACTTC; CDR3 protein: CASSPSLGVYEQYF
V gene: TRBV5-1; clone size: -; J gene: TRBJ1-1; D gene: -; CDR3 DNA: TGCGCCAGCAGCAGCGGCGGGTCCAGCAACACTGAAGCTTTCTTT; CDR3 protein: CASSSGGSSNTEAFF
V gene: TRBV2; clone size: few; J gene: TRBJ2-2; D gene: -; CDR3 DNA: TGTGCCAGCAGTGTGGGTGGAGTGCTGAACACCGGGGAGCTGTTTTTT; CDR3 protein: CASSVGGVLNTGELFF
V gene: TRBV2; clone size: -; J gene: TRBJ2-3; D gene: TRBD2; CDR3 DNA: TGTGCCAGCAGTCCGCGGGCGGGGGGTGGAGATACGCAGTATTTT; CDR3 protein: CASSPRAGGGDTQYF
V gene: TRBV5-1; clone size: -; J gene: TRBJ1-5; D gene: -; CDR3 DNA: TGCGCCAGCAGCTTGAAAGTGTGCGCACCGATTGCGCCGGTTTTATGTCAGCCCCAGCATTTT; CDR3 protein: CASSLKVCAPIAPVLCQPQHF
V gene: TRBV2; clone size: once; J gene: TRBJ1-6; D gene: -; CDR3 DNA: TGTGCCAGCAGTGACTCGAGCGACGGTGTCTATAATTCACCCCTCCACTTT; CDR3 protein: CASSDSSDGVYNSPLHF
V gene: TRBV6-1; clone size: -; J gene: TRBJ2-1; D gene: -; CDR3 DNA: TGTGCCAGCAGTGAAGCGGGACAGGGTTGGACTGGCGGGGGGGCGAGTGAGCAGTTCTTC; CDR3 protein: CASSEAGQGWTGGGASEQFF
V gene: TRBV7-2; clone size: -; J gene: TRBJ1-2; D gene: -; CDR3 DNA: TGTGCCAGCAGCTTGGACAGCCTCTATGGCTACACCTTC; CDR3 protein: CASSLDSLYGYTF
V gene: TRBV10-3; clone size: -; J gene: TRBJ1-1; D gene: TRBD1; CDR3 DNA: TGTGCCATCAGCGACAGGGATCGGGCTGAAGCTTTCTTT; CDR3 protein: CAISDRDRAEAFF
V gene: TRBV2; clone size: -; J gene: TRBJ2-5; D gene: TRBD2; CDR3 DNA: TGTGCCAGCAGCCTAGCGGGGGGTAACCAAGAGACCCAGTACTTC; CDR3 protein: CASSLAGGNQETQYF
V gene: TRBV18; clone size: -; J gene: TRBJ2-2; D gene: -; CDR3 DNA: TGTGCCAGCTCACCGGTTATAGCCGGGGAGCTGTTTTTT; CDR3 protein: CASSPVIAGELFF
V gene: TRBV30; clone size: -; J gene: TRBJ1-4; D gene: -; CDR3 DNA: TGTGCCTGGAGTAGTGGGAGGGAAAAACTGTTTTTT; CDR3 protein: CAWSSGREKLFF
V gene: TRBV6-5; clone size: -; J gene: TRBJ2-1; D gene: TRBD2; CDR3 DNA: TGTGCCAGCCACCCAGCGGGGGGGAGTAATGAGCAGTTCTTC; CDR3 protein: CASHPAGGSNEQFF
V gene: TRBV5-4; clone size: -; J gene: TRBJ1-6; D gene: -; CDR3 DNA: TGTGCCAGCAGCTCCACAGGGACGGGAAATTCACCCCTCCACTTT; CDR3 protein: CASSSTGTGNSPLHF
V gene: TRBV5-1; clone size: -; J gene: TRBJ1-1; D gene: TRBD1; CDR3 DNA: TGCGCCAGCAGCGTGGGACAGGGTATGAACACTGAAGCTTTCTTT; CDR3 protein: CASSVGQGMNTEAFF
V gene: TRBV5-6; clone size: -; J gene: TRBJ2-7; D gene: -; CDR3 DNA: TGTGCCAGCAGCTTTGCTATATACGAGCAGTACTTC; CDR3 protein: CASSFAIYEQYF
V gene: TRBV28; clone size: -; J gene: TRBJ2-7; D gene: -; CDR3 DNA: TGTGCCAGCAGTTTGTCAGGGTGGGAGCAGTACTTC; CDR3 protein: CASSLSGWEQYF
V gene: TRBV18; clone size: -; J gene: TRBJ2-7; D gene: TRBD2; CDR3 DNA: TGTGCCAGCTCCCCGACAGCGGGGAGCGAGCAGTACTTC; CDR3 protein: CASSPTAGSEQYF
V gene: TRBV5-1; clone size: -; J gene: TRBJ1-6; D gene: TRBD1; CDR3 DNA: TGCGCCAGCAGCTTCGGACAGGGCAGTTCACCCCTCCACTTT; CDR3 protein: CASSFGQGSSPLHF
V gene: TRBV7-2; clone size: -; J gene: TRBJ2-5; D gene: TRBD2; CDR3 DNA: TGTGCCAGCAGCTTACTAGCGGGGGGATCTGGGGAGACCCAGTACTTC; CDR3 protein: CASSLLAGGSGETQYF
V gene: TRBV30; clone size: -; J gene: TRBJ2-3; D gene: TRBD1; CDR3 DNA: TGTGCCTTGACAGGGGTTTCCGCAGATACGCAGTATTTT; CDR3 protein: CALTGVSADTQYF
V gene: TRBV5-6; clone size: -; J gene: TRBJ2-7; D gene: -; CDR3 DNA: TGTGCCAGCAGCTTGCGTGCCCCCTACGAGCGGTACTTC; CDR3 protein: CASSLRAPYERYF
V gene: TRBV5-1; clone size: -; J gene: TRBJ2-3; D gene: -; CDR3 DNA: TGCGCCAGCAGCTTGGACGGGGTCGGCACAGATACGCAGTATTTT; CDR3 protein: CASSLDGVGTDTQYF
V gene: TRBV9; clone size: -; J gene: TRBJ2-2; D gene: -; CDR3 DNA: TGTGCCAGCAATCAGGCGAACACCGGGGAGCTGTTTTTT; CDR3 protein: CASNQANTGELFF
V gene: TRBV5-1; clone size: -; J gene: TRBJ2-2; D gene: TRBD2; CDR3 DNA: TGCGCCAGCAAGGCTAGCGGGGGGGCCGACACCGGGGAGCTGTTTTTT; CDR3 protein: CASKASGGADTGELFF
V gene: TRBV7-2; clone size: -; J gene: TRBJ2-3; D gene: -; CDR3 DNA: TGTGCCAGCAGCCGAGTGGATACGCAGTATTTT; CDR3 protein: CASSRVDTQYF
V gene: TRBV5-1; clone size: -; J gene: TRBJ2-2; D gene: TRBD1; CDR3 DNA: TGCGCCAGCAGCCCGGGACAGGGGTTCGACGGGGAGCTGTTTTTT; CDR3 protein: CASSPGQGFDGELFF